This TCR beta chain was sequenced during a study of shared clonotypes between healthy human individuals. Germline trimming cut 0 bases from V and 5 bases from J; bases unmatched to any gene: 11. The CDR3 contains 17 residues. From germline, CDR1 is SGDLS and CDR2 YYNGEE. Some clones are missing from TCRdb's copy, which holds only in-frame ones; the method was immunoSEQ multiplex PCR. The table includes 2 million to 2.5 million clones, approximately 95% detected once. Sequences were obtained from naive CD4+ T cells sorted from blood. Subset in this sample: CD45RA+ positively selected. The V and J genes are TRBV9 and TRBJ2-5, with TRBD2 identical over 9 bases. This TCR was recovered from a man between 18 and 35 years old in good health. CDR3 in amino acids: CASSVGASGDQMETQYF. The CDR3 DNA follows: TGTGCCAGCAGCGTAGGGGCTAGCGGGGATCAGATGGAGACCCAGTACTTC.